This passage covers 30 T cell receptor beta chains from one sample sequenced in a study of tumor and adjacent non-tumor tissue in lung cancer. The template was RNA from unsorted bulk tissue. TCRbeta libraries were built with three rounds of nested PCR, modified from ARM-PCR. TCRdb re-called the multiplex PCR reads with MiXCR, one entry per CDR3 protein. Here the sample spans tens of thousands of distinct CDR3 sequences, about 70% being singletons. The specimen was lung tumor tissue. Receptors were obtained from a man aged 60 to 69 with non-small cell lung cancer.

With respect to this clonotype: This likely comes from a read error, as the CDR3 has no conserved phenylalanine or tryptophan at its end. The chain uses TRBV4-3 and TRBJ1-1; no clear D. The V and J ends lost 6 bases and 5 bases respectively, with 13 bases between them. Germline CDR1 reads LGHNA; CDR2 reads YSLEER. This CDR3 has 13 residues. CDR3 in amino acids: CASSHDLSTEAFY. The CDR3 DNA follows: TGCGCCAGCAGTCACGATCTCTCAACTGAAGCTTTCTAT.

There are a few counts of this clonotype. A much larger clone lies one base from this, so it may be a read error. V usage is TRBV29-1 and J usage is TRBJ2-7; TRBD2 matches at 12 bases. This CDR3 spans 15 amino acids. Germline CDR1 SQVTM, CDR2 ANQGSEA. This CDR3 is CSIDGLAGPPYEQYF. The CDR3 nucleotides read TGCAGCATTGATGGACTAGCGGGACCTCCCTACGAGCAGTACTTC.

Concerning this clonotype itself: A junction boundary mismatches the germline segment, possibly from a read error. The chain recombines TRBV5-5 with TRBJ2-3, with no clear D. This CDR3 contains 14 residues. From germline, CDR1 is SGHKS and CDR2 YYEKEE (reference sequence). CDR3 residues: CASRLAHRTDTQYF. CDR3 DNA sequence: TGTGCCAGCAGGTTGGCCCACCGTACAGATACGCAGTATTTT. The full variable domain, its missing parts supplied by reference TRBV5-5 and TRBJ2-3, is DAGVTQSPTHLIKTRGQQVTLRCSPISGHKSVSWYQQVLGQGPQFIFQYYEKEERGRGNFPDRFSARQFPNYSSELNVNALLLGDSALYLCASRLAHRTDTQYFGPGTRLTVL.

On this clonotype itself: Being one base from a much bigger clone, this may be a read error. J is TRBJ2-7 and V is TRBV5-1; D gene unclear. This CDR3 has 12 amino acids. The germline CDR1 and CDR2 sequences are SGHRS and YFSETQ. The V and J ends lost 6 bases and 1 base respectively, with 8 bases between them. CDR3 bases: TGCGCCAGCAACCCTCTATCCTACGAGCAGTACTTC. This sequence encodes CASNPLSYEQYF. Together with reference TRBV5-1 and TRBJ2-7, the CDR3 gives the full variable domain: KAGVTQTPRYLIKTRGQQVTLSCSPISGHRSVSWYQQTPGQGLQFLFEYFSETQRNKGNFPGRFSGRQFSNSRSEMNVSTLELGDSALYLCASNPLSYEQYFGPGTRLTVT.

As DNA, the CDR3 is TGTGCCAGCAGCACAAATCGACACAACCAAGAGACCCAGTACTTC. Residues: CASSTNRHNQETQYF. The rearrangement uses TRBV28 and TRBJ2-5, with D hard to call. Germline values: CDR1 MDHEN, CDR2 SYDVKM. Between the trimmed V and J ends, which lost 6 bases and 0 bases, there was a span of 14 bases. This CDR3 has 15 amino acids.

This clonotype was seen a few times. The chain combines TRBV5-1 with TRBJ2-3; TRBD2 matches at 8 bases. Looked up from germline, CDR1 is SGHRS and CDR2 is YFSETQ. The CDR3 has 16 amino acids. The V gene end was trimmed by 6 bases and the J gene end by 6 bases; junction bases not matched to a gene: 15. The CDR3 nucleotides are TGCGCCAGCACGTCAATTCTAGCGGGCAGCGGGGATACGCAGTATTTT. This gives the protein CASTSILAGSGDTQYF.

With regard to this clonotype: This clone may be a read error of a much larger clone one base away. The chain has TRBV20-1 and TRBJ1-2, with D unresolved. V lost 3 bases and J 2 bases, leaving 7 bases between the germline ends. This CDR3 contains 12 residues. Germline values: CDR1 DFQATT, CDR2 SNEGSKA (reference sequence). The chain's CDR3 is CSASDENYGYTF. The CDR3 DNA sequence: TGCAGTGCTAGCGATGAGAACTATGGCTACACCTTC.

For this clonotype: A read error may produce the germline difference seen at one junction end. The V gene is TRBV11-2, the J gene TRBJ1-5, with TRBD1 matching over 7 bases. Germline values: CDR1 SGHAT, CDR2 FQNNGV. This CDR3 contains 15 residues. The CDR3 nucleotides read TGTGCCAACAGCGGTGGGACAGAGGTAAATCAGCCCCAGCATTTT. Translating it yields CANSGGTEVNQPQHF.

This clonotype was recorded many times. The chain employs TRBV12-3 or TRBV12-4 and TRBJ1-1, with D hard to call. The CDR3 extends over 13 amino acids. The V gene lost 5 bases and the J gene lost 1 base, with 8 bases spanning the gap. CDR3 protein: CASSLKGNTEAFF. In nucleotides, the CDR3 is TGTGCCAGCAGTCTTAAGGGGAACACTGAAGCTTTCTTT.

The chain carries TRBV23-1 and TRBJ2-5, with D unclear. TRBV23-1 is an ORF; its function is uncertain. The CDR3 extends over 14 amino acids. Trimming took off 4 bases at V and 1 base at J, with 10 bases between the two ends. For the CDR3, the DNA is TGCGCCAGCAGTCTGAGGCGGACCCAAGAGACCCAGTACTTC. Encoded protein: CASSLRRTQETQYF.

V gene TRBV11-3 combines with J gene TRBJ2-1; a possible D gene is TRBD2 (5 bases). V gave up 6 bases and J gave up 7 bases, with 16 bases separating them. The CDR3 contains 14 residues. Germline V gene data show CDR1 as SGHNT and CDR2 as YENEEA. The CDR3 sequence: CASRLTTTSNEQFF. Here the CDR3 DNA reads TGTGCCAGCAGACTGACTACTACATCTAATGAGCAGTTCTTC.

About this clonotype: At one boundary the junction diverges from the germline segment, which might be a read error. This chain joins TRBV11-1 and TRBJ2-7; no firm D call. This CDR3 has 14 residues. Germline-derived CDR1 and CDR2 are SGHAT and FQDESV (reference sequence). CDR3 protein: CASSYPGSAYERYF. For the CDR3, the DNA is TGTGCCAGCAGCTATCCCGGCAGCGCCTACGAGCGGTACTTC.

This clonotype has at least ten counts. The rearrangement links TRBV5-4 to TRBJ1-5; D ambiguous. The CDR3 runs to 13 residues. V lost 2 bases and J 4 bases, leaving 7 bases between the germline ends. Germline V gene lookup returns CDR1 SGHNT and CDR2 YYREEE (reference sequence). Here the CDR3 DNA reads TGTGCCAGCAGCTTTGGTGTTAATCAGCCCCAGCATTTT. Residues: CASSFGVNQPQHF.

On this clonotype itself: As the CDR3 is not closed by the conserved phenylalanine or tryptophan, this likely results from a read error. CDR3 region: CASSPHRGVRVEQFI. CDR3 DNA sequence: TGTGCCAGCAGCCCGCACCGGGGGGTGAGGGTTGAGCAGTTCATC. The J gene is TRBJ2-1, the V gene TRBV11-2; 7 nucleotides line up with TRBD2. Germline V gene lookup returns CDR1 SGHAT and CDR2 FQNNGV. V lost 5 bases to trimming and J lost 9 bases; unmatched junction nucleotides: 13. This CDR3 comprises 15 residues.

This chain joins TRBV6-1 and TRBJ2-7; D is undetermined. CDR1 is MNHNS and CDR2 is SASEGT in the germline V gene. The ends were cut back, 10 bases at V and 4 bases at J, with 11 bases in the middle. This CDR3 spans 11 amino acids. For the CDR3, the DNA is TGTGCCACGCTTGGCGCTTACGAGCAGTACTTC. Its protein product is CATLGAYEQYF.

To note about this clonotype: This may be a read error: a much more frequent sequence differs by one nucleotide. The chain recombines TRBV20-1 with TRBJ2-1; TRBD2 matches 12 bases. The CDR3 sequence is 18 residues long. Trimming cost V 0 bases and J 2 bases; bases outside gene matches: 8. Germline V lookup: CDR1 DFQATT, CDR2 SNEGSKA (reference sequence). CDR3 region: CSARDLTSGREAYNEQFF. The CDR3 nucleotides read TGCAGTGCTAGAGACTTGACTAGCGGGAGAGAAGCCTACAATGAGCAGTTCTTC.

The chain has TRBV6-5 and TRBJ2-5; 12 bases agree with TRBD2. The CDR3 runs 19 residues. V lost 6 bases and J lost 4; bases outside the gene matches: 18. From germline, CDR1 is MNHEY and CDR2 SVGAGI. CDR3 DNA: TGTGCCAGCAGCCCTGCCCAAAACCGACTAGCGGGAGTCCGAGAGACCCAGTACTTC. Translating gives CASSPAQNRLAGVRETQYF.

The count of this clonotype is one. The chain combines TRBV6-2 or TRBV6-3 with TRBJ2-4; 9 bases map to TRBD1. Germline V gene lookup returns CDR1 MNHEY and CDR2 SVGEGT. The CDR3 is made up of 13 amino acids. CDR3 residues: CTTNIQGANIQYF. The CDR3 nucleotides are TGTACCACCAATATACAGGGGGCAAACATTCAGTACTTC.

Comments on this clonotype: This may be a read error: a much more frequent sequence differs by one nucleotide. The V call is TRBV20-1, the J call TRBJ2-1, with 7 bases matching TRBD1. Germline CDR1 is DFQATT and CDR2 is SNEGSKA (reference sequence). The CDR3 covers 11 residues. Written as DNA, the CDR3 is TGCAATGCTAGAGACGACAGGGTCTCGAGTTTC. It encodes CNARDDRVSSF.

On this clonotype: An end of the junction does not agree with germline; a read error may underlie this. The rearrangement uses TRBV20-1 and TRBJ1-6, with no clear D. From germline, CDR1 is DFQATT and CDR2 SNEGSKA (reference sequence). The CDR3 is made up of 14 amino acids. CDR3 nucleotides: TGCAGTGTTAGAGATGCGCTCGGCGGTTCACCCCTCCACTTT. Amino acids: CSVRDALGGSPLHF.

There are a few counts of this clonotype. Just one base apart from a much larger clone, this may be a read error. The chain recombines TRBV6-5 with TRBJ2-1; a possible D gene is TRBD2 (6 bases). CDR3 length equals 13 residues. Germline V gene sequence: CDR1 MNHEY, CDR2 SVGAGI. The CDR3 sequence: CASSYTRTTERFF. For the CDR3, the DNA is TGTGCCAGCAGTTACACCCGGACTACTGAGCGGTTCTTC.

To note about this clonotype: A much bigger clone sits one base away, suggesting this may be a read error. The chain employs TRBV5-5 and TRBJ1-4; TRBD1 agrees at 8 bases. Germline trimming cut 5 bases from V and 6 bases from J; bases unmatched to any gene: 6. This CDR3 has 14 amino acids. CDR1 is SGHKS and CDR2 is YYEKEE in the germline V gene (reference sequence). The CDR3 region has the DNA TGTGCCAGCAGTTTACAGACAGGGGATGAAAAACTGTTTTTT. Translation: CASSLQTGDEKLFF.

Remarks on this clonotype: Because the CDR3 is missing its conserved closing phenylalanine or tryptophan, this is likely a read error. No DNA is shown, since the ends of the CDR3 on it are uncertain; the CDR3 is the one TCRdb lists. The genes are TRBV5-6 and TRBJ2-7; the table's D call, TRBD2, has no DNA check behind it. Germline V gene sequence: CDR1 SGHDT, CDR2 YYEEEE. The CDR3 is 12 amino acids long, termini counted. The CDR3 sequence: CASQPTGGLPYY.

With respect to this clonotype: One junction end disagrees with the germline gene, perhaps due to a read error. This chain links TRBV6-2 or TRBV6-3 with TRBJ2-7; a possible D gene is TRBD1 (6 bases). Germline V lookup: CDR1 MNHEY, CDR2 SVGEGT. This CDR3 region has 15 residues. CDR3 in DNA: TGTGCCAGTAGTTACGCCGGGACATTAAACTACGAGCAGTGCTTT. This sequence encodes CASSYAGTLNYEQCF.

There are a few counts of this clonotype. Possible read error: a much larger clone is one base away. The CDR3 DNA follows: TGTGCCAGCAGGGGACTAGCGGTGGCCACCGGGGAGCTGTTTTTT. Amino acids: CASRGLAVATGELFF. The chain has TRBV12-3 or TRBV12-4 and TRBJ2-2, with 11 bases that match TRBD2. J lost 4 bases, V lost 6 bases, and 4 bases had no gene match. The CDR3 has 15 residues.

In its sample, this clonotype was seen many times. The chain recombines TRBV4-1 with TRBJ2-3; perhaps D is TRBD1 or TRBD2 (6 bases each). Germline-derived CDR1 and CDR2 are MGHRA and YSYEKL. The CDR3 is 15 amino acids. The V and J ends lost 2 bases and 2 bases respectively, with 11 bases between them. The CDR3 is CASSQIGGITDTQYF. Here the CDR3 DNA reads TGCGCCAGCAGCCAAATAGGGGGGATCACAGATACGCAGTATTTT.

Turning to this clonotype: An end of the junction does not agree with germline; a read error may underlie this. The chain combines TRBV7-9 with TRBJ2-1, with 7 bases aligning to TRBD2. The CDR3 consists of 15 residues. Germline V gene lookup returns CDR1 SEHNR and CDR2 FQNEAQ (reference sequence). CDR3 residues: CASIAPGVTSNEQFF. The CDR3 DNA follows: TGTGCCAGCATCGCACCGGGGGTGACTAGCAATGAGCAATTCTTC.

This clonotype was seen only a few times. One end of the junction does not line up with germline, which may come from a read error. The gene calls are TRBV28 and TRBJ1-1; possible D gene TRBD1, 6 bases. Germline-derived CDR1 and CDR2 are MDHEN and SYDVKM. The CDR3 is 14 amino acids. The CDR3 sequence is CDSSAPTGTTEAFF. In nucleotides, the CDR3 is TGTGACAGCAGTGCCCCGACAGGAACCACTGAAGCTTTCTTT.

The chain has TRBV29-1 and TRBJ1-1; D call uncertain. Germline lookup yields CDR1 SQVTM and CDR2 ANQGSEA. The CDR3 runs 13 residues. V lost 5 bases and J 3 bases, leaving 13 bases between the germline ends. The chain's CDR3 is CSVSTVWDTEAFF. Written as DNA, the CDR3 is TGCAGCGTTTCAACAGTTTGGGACACTGAAGCTTTCTTT. Based on the CDR3 plus reference TRBV29-1 and TRBJ1-1, the full variable domain is SAVISQKPSRDICQRGTSLTIQCQVDSQVTMMFWYRQQPGQSLTLIATANQGSEATYESGFVIDKFPISRPNLTFSTLTVSNMSPEDSSIYLCSVSTVWDTEAFFGQGTRLTVV.

Concerning this clonotype itself: The junction and the germline gene differ at one end; a read error may be behind it. The gene calls are TRBV14 and TRBJ1-1, with D perhaps matching TRBD1 (5 bases). This CDR3 is 16 amino acids long. Germline assignment: CDR1 SGHDN and CDR2 FVKESK. The CDR3, as DNA: TGTGCCAGGGGATCAACAGCCGACGGGGGGAGCACTAAAGCTTTCTTT. This gives the protein CARGSTADGGSTKAFF.